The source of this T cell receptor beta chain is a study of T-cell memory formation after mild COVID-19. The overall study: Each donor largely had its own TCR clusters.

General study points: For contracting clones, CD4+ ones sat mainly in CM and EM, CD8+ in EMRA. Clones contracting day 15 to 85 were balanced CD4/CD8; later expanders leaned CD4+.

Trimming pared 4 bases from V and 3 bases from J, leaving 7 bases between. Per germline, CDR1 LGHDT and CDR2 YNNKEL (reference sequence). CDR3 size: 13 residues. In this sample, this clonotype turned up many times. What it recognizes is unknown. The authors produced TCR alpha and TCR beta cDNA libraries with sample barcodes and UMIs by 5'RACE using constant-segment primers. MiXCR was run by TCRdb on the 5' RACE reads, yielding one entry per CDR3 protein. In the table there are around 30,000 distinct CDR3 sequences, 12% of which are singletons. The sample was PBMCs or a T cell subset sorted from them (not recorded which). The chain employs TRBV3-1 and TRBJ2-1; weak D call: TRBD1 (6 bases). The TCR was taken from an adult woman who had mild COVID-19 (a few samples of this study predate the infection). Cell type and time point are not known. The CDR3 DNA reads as TGTGCCAGCAGCCGGGACAACTACAATGAGCAGTTCTTC. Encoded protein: CASSRDNYNEQFF.